This T cell receptor beta chain originates from a study of blood T cell repertoires in COVID-19. Study overall: COVID-19 samples from acute and convalescent phases originated in the United States, Italy and Spain.

TCRdb's table, derived via immunoSEQ multiplex PCR, lists solely in-frame clones and lacks some. The sample includes 100,000 to 150,000 clones, roughly 72% seen only once; the top ten take around 6.2%. Patients in Seattle were enrolled during active infection, then followed longitudinally. The CDR3 covers 16 residues. Germline V CDR1 and CDR2: SQVTM, ANQGSEA. Losses at the gene ends were 1 base for V and 10 bases for J; bases not matched to a gene: 13. Sequencing used peripheral blood. This chain joins TRBV29-1 and TRBJ2-1, with TRBD2 matching 10 bases. The origin of this receptor is an older man with COVID-19, enrolled during active disease. CDR3 bases: TGCAGCGTTGAAGGATCTCCGGGACTAGCGCTCGAAGAGCAGTTCTTC. Translating gives CSVEGSPGLALEEQFF.